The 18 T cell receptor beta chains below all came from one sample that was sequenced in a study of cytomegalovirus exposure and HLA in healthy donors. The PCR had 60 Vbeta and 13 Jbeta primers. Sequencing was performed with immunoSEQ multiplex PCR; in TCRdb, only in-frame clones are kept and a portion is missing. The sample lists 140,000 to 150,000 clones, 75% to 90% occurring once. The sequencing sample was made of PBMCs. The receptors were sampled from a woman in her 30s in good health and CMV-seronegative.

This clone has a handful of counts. The CDR3 DNA is TGCGCCAGCACCCGGGACAGGTTCCTTACCGAGAACACTGAAGCTTTCTTT. Its translation: CASTRDRFLTENTEAFF. The V gene is TRBV4-3, the J gene TRBJ1-1; 8 bases match TRBD1. CDR3 size: 17 residues. Germline values: CDR1 LGHNA, CDR2 YSLEER. Germline trimming cut 7 bases from V and 1 base from J; bases unmatched to any gene: 14.

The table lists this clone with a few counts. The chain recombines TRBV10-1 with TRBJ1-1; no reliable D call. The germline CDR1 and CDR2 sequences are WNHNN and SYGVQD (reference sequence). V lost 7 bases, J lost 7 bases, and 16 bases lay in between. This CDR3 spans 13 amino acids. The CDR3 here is CASKNSPASEAFF. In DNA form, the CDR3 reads TGCGCCAGCAAAAATAGCCCGGCCAGTGAAGCTTTCTTT.

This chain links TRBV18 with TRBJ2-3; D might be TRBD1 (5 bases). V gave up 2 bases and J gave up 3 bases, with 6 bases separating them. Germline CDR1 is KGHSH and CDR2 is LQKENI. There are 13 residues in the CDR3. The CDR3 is CASSPYRTDTQYF. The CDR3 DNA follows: TGTGCCAGCTCACCATACAGGACAGATACGCAGTATTTT.

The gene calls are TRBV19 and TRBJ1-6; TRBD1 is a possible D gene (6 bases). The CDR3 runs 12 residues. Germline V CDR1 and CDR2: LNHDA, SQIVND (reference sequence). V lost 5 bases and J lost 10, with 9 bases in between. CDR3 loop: CASSPGESPLHF. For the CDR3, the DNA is TGTGCCAGTAGTCCAGGGGAATCACCCCTCCACTTT.

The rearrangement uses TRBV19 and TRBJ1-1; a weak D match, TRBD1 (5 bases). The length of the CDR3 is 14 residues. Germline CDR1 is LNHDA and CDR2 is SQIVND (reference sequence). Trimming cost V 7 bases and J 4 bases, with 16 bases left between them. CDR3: CASTLSGVATEAFF. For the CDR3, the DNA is TGTGCCAGTACCCTATCGGGGGTCGCCACTGAAGCTTTCTTT. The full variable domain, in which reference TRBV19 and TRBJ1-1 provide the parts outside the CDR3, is DGGITQSPKYLFRKEGQNVTLSCEQNLNHDAMYWYRQDPGQGLRLIYYSQIVNDFQKGDIAEGYSVSREKKESFPLTVTSAQKNPTAFYLCASTLSGVATEAFFGQGTRLTVV.

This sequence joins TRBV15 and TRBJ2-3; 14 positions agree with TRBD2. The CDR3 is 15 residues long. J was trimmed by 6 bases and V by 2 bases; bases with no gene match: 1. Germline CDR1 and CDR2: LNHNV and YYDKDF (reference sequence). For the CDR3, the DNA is TGTGCCACCAGCAGAAGGACTAGCGGGGGGGATACGCAGTATTTT. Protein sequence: CATSRRTSGGDTQYF.

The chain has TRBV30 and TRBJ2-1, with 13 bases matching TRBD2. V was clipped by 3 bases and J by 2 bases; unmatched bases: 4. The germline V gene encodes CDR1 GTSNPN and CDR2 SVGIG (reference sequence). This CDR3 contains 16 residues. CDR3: CAWSPGTSGAYNEQFF. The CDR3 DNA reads TGTGCCTGGAGCCCGGGGACTAGCGGGGCCTACAATGAGCAGTTCTTC.

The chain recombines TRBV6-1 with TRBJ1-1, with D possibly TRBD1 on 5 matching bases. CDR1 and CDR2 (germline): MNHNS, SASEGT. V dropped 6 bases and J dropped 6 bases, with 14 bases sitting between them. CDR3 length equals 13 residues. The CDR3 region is CASSPGVGAEAFF. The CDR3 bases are TGTGCCAGCAGCCCGGGGGTGGGGGCTGAAGCTTTCTTT.

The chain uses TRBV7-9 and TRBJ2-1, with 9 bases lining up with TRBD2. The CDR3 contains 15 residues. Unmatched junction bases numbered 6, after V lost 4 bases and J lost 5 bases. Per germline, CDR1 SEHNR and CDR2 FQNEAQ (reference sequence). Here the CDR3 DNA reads TGTGCCAGCAGCTCTGGTAGACTAGCGGACAATGAGCAGTTCTTC. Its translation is CASSSGRLADNEQFF.

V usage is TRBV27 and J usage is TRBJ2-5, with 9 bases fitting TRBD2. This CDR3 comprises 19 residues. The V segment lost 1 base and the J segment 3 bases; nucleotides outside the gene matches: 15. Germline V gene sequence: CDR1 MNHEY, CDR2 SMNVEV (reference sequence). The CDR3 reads CASSLYPPPAGGPKETQYF. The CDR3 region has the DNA TGTGCCAGCAGTTTATACCCCCCTCCGGCGGGGGGGCCTAAAGAGACCCAGTACTTC.

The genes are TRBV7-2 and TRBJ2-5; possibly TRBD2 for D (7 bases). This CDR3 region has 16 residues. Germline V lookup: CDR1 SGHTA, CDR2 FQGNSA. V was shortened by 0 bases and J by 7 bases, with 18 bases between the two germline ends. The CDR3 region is CASSLAGGPNLGTQYF. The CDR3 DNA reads TGTGCCAGCAGCTTAGCGGGGGGGCCGAATCTAGGGACCCAGTACTTC. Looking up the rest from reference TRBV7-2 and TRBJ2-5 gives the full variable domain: GAGVSQSPSNKVTEKGKDVELRCDPISGHTALYWYRQSLGQGLEFLIYFQGNSAPDKSGLPSDRFSAERTGGSVSTLTIQRTQQEDSAVYLCASSLAGGPNLGTQYFGPGTRLLVL.

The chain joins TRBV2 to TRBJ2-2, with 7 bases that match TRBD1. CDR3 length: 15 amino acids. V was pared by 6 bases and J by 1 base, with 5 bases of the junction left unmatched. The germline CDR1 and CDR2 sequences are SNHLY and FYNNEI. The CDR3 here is CASSSGTENTGELFF. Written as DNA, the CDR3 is TGTGCCAGCAGCTCCGGGACAGAGAACACCGGGGAGCTGTTTTTT.

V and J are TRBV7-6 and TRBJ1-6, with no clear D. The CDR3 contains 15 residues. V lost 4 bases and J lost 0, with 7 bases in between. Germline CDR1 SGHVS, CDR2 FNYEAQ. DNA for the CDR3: TGTGCCAGCAGCTCCCTTAGCTCCTATAATTCACCCCTCCACTTT. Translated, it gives CASSSLSSYNSPLHF.

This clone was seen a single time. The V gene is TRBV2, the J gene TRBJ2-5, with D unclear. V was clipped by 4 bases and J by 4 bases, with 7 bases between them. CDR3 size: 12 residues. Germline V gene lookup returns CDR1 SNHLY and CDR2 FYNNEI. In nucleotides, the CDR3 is TGTGCCAGCAGTGTATCTCGAGAGACCCAGTACTTC. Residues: CASSVSRETQYF.

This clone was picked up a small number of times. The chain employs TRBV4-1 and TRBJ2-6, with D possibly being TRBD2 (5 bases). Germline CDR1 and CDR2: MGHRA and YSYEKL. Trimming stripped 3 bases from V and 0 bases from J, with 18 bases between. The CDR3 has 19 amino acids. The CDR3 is CASSQAIGLMNSGANVLTF. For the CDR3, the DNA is TGCGCCAGCAGCCAGGCAATAGGACTGATGAACTCTGGGGCCAACGTCCTGACTTTC.

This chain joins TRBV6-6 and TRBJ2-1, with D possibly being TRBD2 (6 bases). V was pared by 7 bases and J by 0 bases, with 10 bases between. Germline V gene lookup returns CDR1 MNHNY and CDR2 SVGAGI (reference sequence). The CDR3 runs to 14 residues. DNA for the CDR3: TGTGCCAGCAAGAGTAGCGGCTCCTACAATGAGCAGTTCTTC. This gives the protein CASKSSGSYNEQFF.

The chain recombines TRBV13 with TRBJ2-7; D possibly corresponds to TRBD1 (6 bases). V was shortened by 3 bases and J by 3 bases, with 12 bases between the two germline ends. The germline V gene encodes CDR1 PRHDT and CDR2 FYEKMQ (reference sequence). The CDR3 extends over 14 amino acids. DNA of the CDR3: TGTGCCAGCAGCTTTGGTAAGGGGGACTACGAGCAGTACTTC. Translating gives CASSFGKGDYEQYF.

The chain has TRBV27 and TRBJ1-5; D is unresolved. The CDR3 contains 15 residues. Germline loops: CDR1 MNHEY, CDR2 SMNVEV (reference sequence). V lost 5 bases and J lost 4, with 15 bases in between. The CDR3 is CASSPRYRENQPQHF. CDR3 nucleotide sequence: TGTGCCAGCAGTCCACGATATAGGGAGAATCAGCCCCAGCATTTT.